Following are 16 T cell receptor beta chains from one sample sequenced in a study of blood T cell repertoires in COVID-19. Generated by immunoSEQ multiplex PCR, the TCRdb table keeps only in-frame clones and is missing some. In the table there are tens of thousands of clones, about nine tenths of which are singletons. The sample taken for sequencing was peripheral blood. The receptor set was obtained from a woman older than 75 with acute or convalescent COVID-19.

J is TRBJ2-7 and V is TRBV21-1; the D call of TRBD2 is as the table states it, not checked on the DNA. TRBV21-1 is deemed a pseudogene. The CDR3 loop spans 14 amino acids. CDR3 in amino acids: CASSKGPGGYEQYF. The CDR3 nucleotides read TGTGCCAGCAGCAAAGGCCCGGGGGGCTACGAGCAGTACTTC.

The chain carries TRBV11-3 and TRBJ2-1; 7 bases are a match to TRBD2. The CDR3 is 15 residues long. Germline V gene lookup returns CDR1 SGHNT and CDR2 YENEEA. V lost 3 bases, J lost 2 bases, and 4 bases stayed unmatched. The CDR3 coding sequence is TGTGCCAGCAGCTTCGGGGGGACCCCCTACAATGAGCAGTTCTTC. Translating gives CASSFGGTPYNEQFF.

The CDR3 here is CASSVAGTDTQYF. CDR3 DNA sequence: TGTGCCAGCAGCGTAGCGGGGACAGATACGCAGTATTTT. This rearrangement joins TRBV9 to TRBJ2-3, with D perhaps TRBD2 (5 bases). The germline V gene has CDR1 SGDLS and CDR2 YYNGEE. V lost 0 bases and J lost 3, with 5 bases in between. CDR3 length equals 13 residues.

The chain employs TRBV5-1 and TRBJ1-1; D is perhaps TRBD1 (6 bases). Trimming pared 0 bases from V and 1 base from J, leaving 7 bases between. In germline, CDR1 is SGHRS, CDR2 YFSETQ. The CDR3 contains 14 residues. CDR3 amino acids: CASSLDRANTEAFF. CDR3 sequence (DNA): TGCGCCAGCAGCTTGGACAGGGCGAACACTGAAGCTTTCTTT.

The V gene is TRBV5-1, the J gene TRBJ2-1, with D maybe TRBD2 (5 bases). The CDR3 is made up of 15 amino acids. V was pared by 9 bases and J by 0 bases, with 16 bases between. Germline-derived CDR1 and CDR2 are SGHRS and YFSETQ. The chain's CDR3 is CATGEGTYSYNEQFF. As DNA, the CDR3 is TGCGCCACCGGGGAAGGAACCTACTCCTACAATGAGCAGTTCTTC.

The chain combines TRBV12-5 with TRBJ2-3; tentatively, D is TRBD2 (7 bases). V lost 9 bases and J 2 bases, leaving 12 bases between the germline ends. In germline, CDR1 is LGHNT, CDR2 FRNRAP. The CDR3 consists of 13 residues. This chain's CDR3 is CASRGANTDTQYF. The CDR3 coding sequence is TGTGCTAGCCGGGGGGCCAACACAGATACGCAGTATTTT.

CDR3 protein: CASSLVPYSGNTIYF. CDR3 nucleotide sequence: TGCGCCAGCAGCTTGGTTCCTTATTCTGGAAACACCATATATTTT. The chain employs TRBV5-1 and TRBJ1-3, with unresolved D. Germline values: CDR1 SGHRS, CDR2 YFSETQ. The CDR3 is 15 amino acids. V lost 0 bases to trimming and J lost 1 base, with 8 bases between them.

The CDR3 spells CASSSQVGVYEQYF. The CDR3 region has the DNA TGTGCCAGCAGTTCCCAGGTAGGCGTCTACGAGCAGTACTTC. The rearrangement links TRBV2 to TRBJ2-7; D gene unclear. Germline CDR1 SNHLY, CDR2 FYNNEI. Trimming took off 5 bases at V and 3 bases at J, with 14 bases between the two ends. This CDR3 region has 14 residues.

This chain connects TRBV10-3 to TRBJ2-1, with unresolved D. Trimming removed 0 bases from V and 7 bases from J, with 7 bases in between. The V gene's germline CDR1 is ENHRY and CDR2 SYGVKD. The CDR3 extends over 13 amino acids. The CDR3 reads CAISESFPNEQFF. Here the CDR3 DNA reads TGTGCCATCAGTGAGTCTTTTCCGAATGAGCAGTTCTTC.

This chain joins TRBV7-2 and TRBJ1-1, with TRBD1 matching 8 bases. The CDR3 extends over 16 amino acids. The germline V gene has CDR1 SGHTA and CDR2 FQGNSA. Germline trimming cut 3 bases from V and 0 bases from J; bases unmatched to any gene: 6. CDR3 coding DNA: TGTGCCAGCAGCTTGGGACTGACAGGGGTGAACACTGAAGCTTTCTTT. It yields the protein CASSLGLTGVNTEAFF. The full variable domain, its missing parts supplied by reference TRBV7-2 and TRBJ1-1, is GAGVSQSPSNKVTEKGKDVELRCDPISGHTALYWYRQSLGQGLEFLIYFQGNSAPDKSGLPSDRFSAERTGGSVSTLTIQRTQQEDSAVYLCASSLGLTGVNTEAFFGQGTRLTVV.

J is TRBJ1-2 and V is TRBV3-1 (or the pseudogene TRBV3-2); D is ambiguous. V dropped 0 bases and J dropped 1 base, with 12 bases sitting between them. The CDR3 has 16 amino acids. Germline CDR1 reads LGHDT; CDR2 reads YNNKEL (reference sequence). CDR3 sequence reads: CASSQDPGLLNYGYTF. CDR3 DNA: TGTGCCAGCAGCCAAGATCCAGGATTACTTAACTATGGCTACACCTTC.

The J gene is TRBJ2-3, the V gene TRBV4-1, with 15 bases identical to TRBD2. This CDR3 is 16 amino acids long. Per germline, CDR1 MGHRA and CDR2 YSYEKL. With 3 bases clipped from V and 5 bases from J, the junction kept 3 bases outside the gene matches. This CDR3 reads CASSHGLAGGVDTQYF. Here the CDR3 DNA reads TGCGCCAGCAGCCATGGACTAGCGGGGGGGGTAGATACGCAGTATTTT.

The CDR3 loop reads CAWSRDSYNEQFF. CDR3 bases: TGTGCCTGGAGTAGGGACAGTTACAATGAGCAGTTCTTC. The chain combines TRBV30 with TRBJ2-1, with 7 bases lining up with TRBD1. Trimming removed 2 bases from V and 4 bases from J; junction bases left unmatched: 2. Germline V gives CDR1 GTSNPN, CDR2 SVGIG (reference sequence). This CDR3 contains 13 residues.

Written as DNA, the CDR3 is TGTGCCAGCAGCGTATTAGCGGGGAACTCCTACGAGCAGTACTTC. Translating gives CASSVLAGNSYEQYF. The rearrangement uses TRBV9 and TRBJ2-7; 8 bases are a match to TRBD2. Germline V CDR1 and CDR2: SGDLS, YYNGEE. Germline trimming cut 1 base from V and 0 bases from J; bases unmatched to any gene: 3. This CDR3 has 15 residues.

This chain connects TRBV10-3 to TRBJ2-5; D perhaps matches TRBD2 (5 bases). This CDR3 is built from 14 residues. Germline CDR1 ENHRY, CDR2 SYGVKD. Trimming removed 0 bases at V and 3 bases at J, with 8 bases between. As DNA, the CDR3 is TGTGCCATCAGTGAGTCTGGAGCGGAAGAGACCCAGTACTTC. It codes for CAISESGAEETQYF.

This clone was detected once. The CDR3 region is CASSNSLAGGETQYF. The CDR3 DNA reads TGCGCCAGCAGCAATTCGCTAGCGGGGGGAGAGACCCAGTACTTC. V usage is TRBV5-1 and J usage is TRBJ2-5, with 11 bases matching TRBD2. Trimming cost V 4 bases and J 4 bases; bases outside gene matches: 6. This CDR3 region has 15 residues. Germline values: CDR1 SGHRS, CDR2 YFSETQ.